The 9 T cell receptor beta chains presented below share a single source sample, sequenced in a study of glioma-infiltrating T cells. Using RNA template, CDR3s of TCR alpha and beta were amplified with iRepertoire arm-PCR. MiXCR, applied by TCRdb to the multiplex PCR reads, yields one record per CDR3 protein. The sample carries a few thousand distinct CDR3 sequences, more than 25% recorded once. What was sequenced was glioma tissue, nonneoplastic brain tissue, or PBMCs (not recorded which). The receptors derive from a human donor with low-grade glioma or glioblastoma, undergoing nonglioma brain surgery, or in good health (not recorded which).

This clonotype was recorded at least ten times. The gene calls are TRBV11-2 and TRBJ2-5; TRBD2 aligns across 8 bases. The CDR3 runs 16 residues. After removal of 0 bases from V and 0 bases from J, the junction contained 3 bases not matched to a gene. Germline-derived CDR1 and CDR2 are SGHAT and FQNNGV. The CDR3 region is CASSLEASGYQETQYF. The CDR3, as DNA: TGTGCCAGCAGCTTAGAGGCTAGCGGGTACCAAGAGACCCAGTACTTC.

This clonotype was seen many times. V is TRBV2 and J is TRBJ2-5, with no clear D. V lost 4 bases, J lost 3 bases, and 15 bases lay in between. Germline loops: CDR1 SNHLY, CDR2 FYNNEI. The CDR3 loop spans 15 amino acids. CDR3 amino acids: CASSVLIGTEETQYF. The CDR3 region has the DNA TGTGCCAGCAGTGTGTTGATAGGAACAGAAGAGACCCAGTACTTC.

This clonotype showed up many times. The V gene is TRBV12-3 or TRBV12-4, the J gene TRBJ2-6; D may be TRBD1 or TRBD2 (5 bases each). The CDR3 runs to 15 residues. V was shortened by 6 bases and J by 4 bases, with 13 bases between the two germline ends. The CDR3, as DNA: TGTGCCAGCAGATCCGCCGGGGCCGGGGCCAACGTCCTGACTTTC. It encodes CASRSAGAGANVLTF.

This clonotype was seen repeatedly, ten times or more. The J gene is TRBJ2-1, the V gene TRBV18; 9 nucleotides line up with TRBD2. CDR3 length equals 17 residues. V lost 3 bases, J lost 1 base, and 7 bases stayed unmatched. CDR1 is KGHSH, CDR2 LQKENI, per germline. CDR3 in amino acids: CASSPSAGGSSYNEQFF. CDR3 coding DNA: TGTGCCAGCTCACCCTCGGCGGGGGGGTCGTCCTACAATGAGCAGTTCTTC.

In its sample, this clonotype ranks as medium-sized. The chain couples TRBV28 to TRBJ2-3, with TRBD1 identical over 9 bases. V was clipped by 8 bases and J by 3 bases; unmatched bases: 9. Per the germline V gene, CDR1 is MDHEN and CDR2 is SYDVKM. The CDR3 has 15 amino acids. This chain's CDR3 is CASWDPGQGTDTQYF. Here the CDR3 DNA reads TGTGCCAGCTGGGACCCGGGACAGGGAACAGATACGCAGTATTTT.

Worth noting for this clonotype: Germline and junction disagree at one end, which may indicate a read error. The genes are TRBV28 and TRBJ1-1, with D unclear. Germline V CDR1 and CDR2: MDHEN, SYDVKM. The length of the CDR3 is 14 residues. CDR3 in DNA: TGTGCCGGCAGACCGACCCGCGAGAACACTGAAGCTTTCTTT. It encodes CAGRPTRENTEAFF.

The table lists this clonotype with many counts. This sequence joins TRBV2 and TRBJ2-7, with D perhaps TRBD2 (5 bases). The CDR3 loop spans 14 amino acids. The V gene lost 3 bases and the J gene lost 3 bases, with 12 bases spanning the gap. Per germline, CDR1 SNHLY and CDR2 FYNNEI. CDR3 in amino acids: CASSESGYRYEQYF. The CDR3 DNA follows: TGTGCCAGCAGTGAGTCGGGGTACCGCTACGAGCAGTACTTC.

The genes are TRBV5-4 and TRBJ2-7, with D possibly matching TRBD1 (6 bases). Germline CDR1 and CDR2: SGHNT and YYREEE (reference sequence). This CDR3 region has 14 residues. With 3 bases removed from V and 6 bases from J, the gap between germline ends came to 16 bases. CDR3 sequence: CASSWGHGNSEQYV. The CDR3 DNA reads as TGTGCCAGCAGCTGGGGACACGGGAACTCCGAGCAGTACGTC.

By sample fraction, this clonotype is medium-sized. The V gene is TRBV19, the J gene TRBJ1-5; 8 bases line up with TRBD1. This CDR3 is 15 amino acids long. Trimming cost V 7 bases and J 3 bases; bases outside gene matches: 8. The germline V gene encodes CDR1 LNHDA and CDR2 SQIVND (reference sequence). In nucleotides, the CDR3 is TGTGCCAGTACCATAGGACAGGGTTTCAATCAGCCCCAGCATTTT. Translating gives CASTIGQGFNQPQHF.